What follows are 19 T cell receptor beta chains derived from one specimen sequenced in a study of tumor-infiltrating lymphocytes in oesophageal squamous cell carcinoma. TCRdb re-called the PCR reads with MiXCR, one entry per CDR3 protein. Of under 20,000 distinct CDR3 sequences listed, 40% are singletons. The sequenced sample was blood. The receptors stem from a male donor with esophageal squamous cell carcinoma.

The chain links TRBV11-2 to TRBJ1-1; D remains unclear. Judging by the DNA end, TRBJ2-7 fits better; the J call may be wrong. The CDR3 is 12 residues long. The germline V gene has CDR1 SGHAT and CDR2 FQNNGV. The CDR3 loop is CASSASHYEQYF. As DNA, the CDR3 is TGTGCCAGCAGCGCGTCCCACTACGAGCAGTACTTC.

In this sample, this clonotype turned up many times. This chain connects TRBV5-4 to TRBJ2-1; either TRBD1 or TRBD2 may fit D (5 bases each). Near its end, the DNA agrees better with TRBJ2-7, so the J call may be wrong. This CDR3 comprises 13 residues. From germline, CDR1 is SGHNT and CDR2 YYREEE (reference sequence). This chain's CDR3 is CASSLVERTEQYF. The CDR3 nucleotides read TGTGCCAGCAGCTTGGTTGAGCGGACAGAGCAGTACTTC.

This chain joins TRBV12-3 or TRBV12-4 and TRBJ2-7, with TRBD1 matching 9 bases. There are 14 residues in the CDR3. The V gene end was trimmed by 5 bases and the J gene end by 3 bases; junction bases not matched to a gene: 5. CDR3 residues: CASSNKGQGYEQYF. CDR3 coding DNA: TGTGCCAGCAGTAACAAGGGACAGGGCTACGAGCAGTACTTC.

The chain carries TRBV7-2 and TRBJ2-1, with 11 bases that match TRBD2. The assigned J gene may be wrong: the sequence end matches TRBJ2-5 better. The CDR3 sequence is 14 residues long. Germline V gene lookup returns CDR1 SGHTA and CDR2 FQGNSA. This CDR3 reads CASRIAGGGETQYF. CDR3 bases: TGTGCCAGCAGAATAGCGGGGGGGGGAGAGACCCAGTACTTC.

By its share, this clonotype is medium-sized (0.01 to 0.1%). The chain links TRBV7-9 to TRBJ2-5, with D perhaps matching TRBD1 (6 bases). Trimming removed 6 bases at V and 5 bases at J, with 19 bases between. The CDR3 runs to 15 residues. In germline, CDR1 is SEHNR, CDR2 FQNEAQ (reference sequence). The CDR3 here is CASRIAGAAGETQYF. The CDR3 coding sequence is TGTGCCAGCAGAATCGCAGGGGCCGCCGGGGAGACCCAGTACTTC.

The rearrangement uses TRBV10-3 and TRBJ2-7, with 15 bases aligning to TRBD2. Judging by the DNA end, TRBJ2-1 fits better; the J call may be wrong. The CDR3 is 15 amino acids. The germline V gene encodes CDR1 ENHRY and CDR2 SYGVKD. The CDR3 loop reads CAISGGLAGGGEQFF. For the CDR3, the DNA is TGTGCCATCAGTGGGGGACTAGCGGGAGGTGGCGAGCAGTTCTTC.

A remark on this clonotype: It is likely a read error, because the conserved phenylalanine at the end of the CDR3 is missing. The DNA is omitted, as the CDR3 cannot be located on it reliably, and the CDR3 follows TCRdb's listing. This chain connects TRBV6-1 to TRBJ2-5; the DNA was not compared with TRBD1, the D call given in the table. The CDR3 sequence runs 15 residues, both termini included. CDR1 is MNHNS and CDR2 is SASEGT in the germline V gene. CDR3 amino acids: CASRTGQNYGYTFGS.

The gene calls are TRBV7-9 and TRBJ2-3; D is perhaps TRBD1 (6 bases). The CDR3 runs to 18 residues. V was pared by 5 bases and J by 2 bases, with 23 bases between. Germline values: CDR1 SEHNR, CDR2 FQNEAQ (reference sequence). Here the CDR3 DNA reads TGTGCCAGCAGCCAGGGGACCCTCGCGAGTTCTGTCACAGATACGCAGTATTTT. It specifies CASSQGTLASSVTDTQYF.

This clonotype was observed many times. The V call is TRBV20-1, the J call TRBJ2-7; 7 nucleotides match TRBD2. The V segment lost 4 bases and the J segment 4 bases; nucleotides outside the gene matches: 7. Germline CDR1 and CDR2: DFQATT and SNEGSKA (reference sequence). The CDR3 sequence is 13 residues long. The CDR3 nucleotides read TGCAGTGCTATCCGGGACGGGGGGTACGAGCAGTACTTC. Its translation is CSAIRDGGYEQYF.

This clonotype has a count of ten or more. The chain employs TRBV28 and TRBJ1-2; TRBD1 matches at 8 bases. Looked up from germline, CDR1 is MDHEN and CDR2 is SYDVKM. Losses at the gene ends were 2 bases for V and 4 bases for J; bases not matched to a gene: 6. CDR3 length: 15 amino acids. The CDR3 DNA reads TGTGCCAGCAGTTTAGCGACAGGGGTGGGCTATGGCTACACCTTC. Amino acids: CASSLATGVGYGYTF.

The chain employs TRBV7-4 and TRBJ2-3, with D possibly TRBD2 on 5 matching bases. The DNA matches TRBJ2-5 better at its end, which makes the J call doubtful. Germline V lookup: CDR1 SGHVT, CDR2 SQSDAQ. This CDR3 has 14 amino acids. CDR3 region: CASSLAARGETQYF. The DNA for the CDR3 is TGTGCCAGCAGCTTAGCGGCCCGGGGAGAGACCCAGTACTTC.

As concerns this clonotype: The conserved phenylalanine or tryptophan normally closing the CDR3 is absent here, so this likely arose from a read error. The DNA is omitted, as the CDR3 cannot be located on it reliably, and the CDR3 follows TCRdb's listing. The chain has TRBV11-2 and TRBJ2-6; no check of the table's D call, TRBD1, against the DNA was made. Per germline, CDR1 SGHAT and CDR2 FQNNGV. The CDR3 totals 16 residues, both ends included. The CDR3 is CASSLGSSDNEQFFGA.

This clonotype has just one count. Germline and junction disagree at one end, which may indicate a read error. The genes are TRBV7-9 and TRBJ2-5; D is possibly TRBD2 (6 bases). CDR1 is SEHNR, CDR2 FQNEAQ, per germline (reference sequence). This CDR3 has 16 residues. CDR3 nucleotide sequence: TGTGCCAGCAGCTTAGGGGTGGGGACTTGGAATTCACCCCTCCACTTC. Translation: CASSLGVGTWNSPLHF.

This clonotype was found a few times. The conserved phenylalanine or tryptophan is not found at the CDR3 terminus, so this likely reflects a read error. The limits of the CDR3 on the DNA are not certain, so only TCRdb's listed CDR3 is given. The V and J genes are TRBV11-2 and TRBJ2-6; TRBD2, the table's D call, was not compared with the DNA. In germline, CDR1 is SGHAT, CDR2 FQNNGV. The CDR3 is 9 residues long, ends included. CDR3 amino acids: CASSQTTSG.

As concerns this clonotype: A read error is likely, as this CDR3 ends without the conserved phenylalanine or tryptophan. It is unclear where the CDR3 begins or ends on the DNA, so no DNA is shown, and the CDR3 is as TCRdb lists it. The CDR3 loop reads CASSTGTSAFQYQETQYFGS. This rearrangement joins TRBV12-3 or TRBV12-4 to TRBJ2-1; the D call TRBD2 from the table was never checked on the DNA. The CDR3 spans 20 amino acids, including both terminal residues.

The chain employs TRBV5-6 and TRBJ2-6, with 8 bases lining up with TRBD1. The DNA end is more similar to TRBJ2-7, so the J call may be wrong. CDR3 size: 19 residues. The germline V gene encodes CDR1 SGHDT and CDR2 YYEEEE. CDR3 sequence (DNA): TGTGCCAGCAGCTTGGAATCCGGCAGGGGGCTGGTCGGAAAATACGAGCAGTACTTC. Translated, it gives CASSLESGRGLVGKYEQYF.

This clonotype was seen ten or more times. The chain recombines TRBV12-3 or TRBV12-4 with TRBJ2-3; 11 bases line up with TRBD2. The CDR3 is made up of 15 amino acids. The J segment lost 3 bases and the V segment lost 5 bases, leaving 4 bases of the junction unmatched. The CDR3 nucleotides are TGTGCCAGCAGTCCTAGCGGGAGGAAGACAGATACGCAGTATTTT. It specifies CASSPSGRKTDTQYF.

This clonotype was counted ten times or more. The chain is built from TRBV2 and TRBJ2-2; D unresolved. Trimming stripped 2 bases from V and 7 bases from J, with 11 bases between. Germline loops: CDR1 SNHLY, CDR2 FYNNEI. The CDR3 sequence is 14 residues long. The chain's CDR3 is CASSESPSIGELFF. CDR3 bases: TGTGCCAGCAGTGAAAGCCCTAGTATCGGGGAGCTGTTTTTT. Full variable domain (remainder filled in from reference TRBV2 and TRBJ2-2): EPEVTQTPSHQVTQMGQEVILRCVPISNHLYFYWYRQILGQKVEFLVSFYNNEISEKSEIFDDQFSVERPDGSNFTLKIRSTKLEDSAMYFCASSESPSIGELFFGEGSRLTVL.

At least ten counts were recorded for this clonotype. This is likely a read error, given that the CDR3 carries no conserved phenylalanine or tryptophan at its end. The limits of the CDR3 on the DNA are not certain, so only TCRdb's listed CDR3 is given. The chain couples TRBV7-6 to TRBJ2-6; the table's D gene call, TRBD2, was not cross checked with the DNA. Germline V gene data show CDR1 as SGHVS and CDR2 as FNYEAQ. The CDR3 totals 8 residues, both ends included. The CDR3 sequence is CASSRSGG.